This TCR beta chain was sequenced for a study of T cells expressing NK-cell markers. The wider study: Eight donors were sequenced, seven testing HCMV-seropositive and one testing seronegative. Findings and limits, study-wide: Among CD8+ T cells from more than five donors, dominant NKG2C+ clonotypes accounted for roughly 1.0-7.0%.

Concerning this clonotype: Antigen specificity is unknown.

Germline CDR1 is LGHDT and CDR2 is YNNKEL (reference sequence). The CDR3 is 15 residues long. As the method of synthesis, 5'RACE template switching with UMIs yielded TCR beta cDNA. TCRdb re-called the 5' RACE reads, yielding one record per CDR3 amino acid sequence without DNA. The table lists 250,000 to 300,000 distinct CDR3 sequences. This receptor was obtained from a man in his late teens or twenties in good health. Sequenced input: blood T cells: a sorted CD56 or NKG2C T cell subset, CD4+ or CD8+ T cells, or bulk PBMC T cells (not recorded which). The rearrangement uses TRBV3-1 and TRBJ2-6. This CDR3 reads CASSQDRGQANVLTF.